Below, 8 T cell receptor beta chains from the same sample are listed, as sequenced in a study of cytomegalovirus exposure and HLA in healthy donors. PCR was performed using 60 Vbeta and 13 Jbeta primers. The table came from immunoSEQ multiplex PCR; TCRdb's copy has only in-frame clones and leaves some out. The sample lists 85,000 to 100,000 clones, roughly 82% occurring once. Sequences were obtained from PBMCs. Receptor source: a human donor in good health.

The V call is TRBV7-2, the J call TRBJ1-2; D remains ambiguous. The germline V gene has CDR1 SGHTA and CDR2 FQGNSA. This CDR3 has 12 amino acids. V lost 5 bases and J 3 bases, leaving 7 bases between the germline ends. The CDR3 loop is CASSASYYGYTF. The CDR3 DNA reads as TGTGCCAGCAGCGCGTCCTACTATGGCTACACCTTC.

V gene TRBV11-2 combines with J gene TRBJ2-6; D is undetermined. Deletions cut 5 bases from V and 8 bases from J, with 7 bases between. The germline gives CDR1 SGHAT, CDR2 FQNNGV. This CDR3 region has 12 residues. The CDR3 region has the DNA TGTGCCAGCAGCCCCTTTACCAACGTCCTGACTTTC. Its translation is CASSPFTNVLTF.

This clone was observed a few times. The chain combines TRBV2 with TRBJ2-6, with TRBD1 as a possible D gene (7 bases). From germline, CDR1 is SNHLY and CDR2 FYNNEI. This CDR3 comprises 16 residues. Trimming left V 7 bases short and J 2 bases short, with 15 bases between. In DNA, the CDR3 is TGTGCCAGCAATATTCCCAGGGGGGCTGGGGCCAACGTCCTGACTTTC. Its protein is CASNIPRGAGANVLTF.

The V gene is TRBV6-5, the J gene TRBJ1-2; no firm D call. This CDR3 spans 16 amino acids. CDR1 MNHEY and CDR2 SVGAGI come from the germline V gene. V lost 4 bases to trimming and J lost 1 base, with 16 bases between them. For the CDR3, the DNA is TGTGCCAGCAGTTCCACCTTTGCTAGCATTAACTATGGCTACACCTTC. Amino acid sequence: CASSSTFASINYGYTF.

The rearrangement uses TRBV18 and TRBJ1-5; 8 bases are a match to TRBD1. This CDR3 spans 14 amino acids. After removal of 2 bases from V and 5 bases from J, the junction contained 2 bases not matched to a gene. CDR1 and CDR2 from the germline V gene are KGHSH and LQKENI. CDR3 coding DNA: TGTGCCAGCTCACCAGGGACAGGTGATCAGCCCCAGCATTTT. It yields the protein CASSPGTGDQPQHF.

This chain uses TRBV5-1 with TRBJ2-7, with 8 bases fitting TRBD2. V trimming: 4 bases; J trimming: 6 bases; junction bases outside the gene matches: 9. The CDR3 runs 14 residues. Germline CDR1 is SGHRS and CDR2 is YFSETQ. The CDR3 reads CASSPETSVSEQYF. The CDR3 DNA is TGCGCCAGCAGCCCCGAGACTAGCGTTAGCGAGCAGTACTTC.

CDR3 protein: CASSSTGNLNTGELFF. The CDR3, as DNA: TGCGCCAGCAGCTCTACAGGGAACTTGAACACCGGGGAGCTGTTTTTT. The gene calls are TRBV5-1 and TRBJ2-2; TRBD1 is a possible D gene (6 bases). The CDR3 is made up of 16 amino acids. Trimming left V 3 bases short and J 1 base short, with 13 bases between. CDR1 SGHRS and CDR2 YFSETQ come from the germline V gene.

The chain links TRBV29-1 to TRBJ2-2; D might be TRBD2 (5 bases). V lost 4 bases to trimming and J lost 3 bases, with 15 bases between them. The CDR3 is 15 residues long. Germline CDR1 reads SQVTM; CDR2 reads ANQGSEA. The chain's CDR3 is CSVVSGSRDTGELFF. DNA of the CDR3: TGCAGCGTTGTATCGGGGTCTAGGGACACCGGGGAGCTGTTTTTT.